These 7 T cell receptor beta chains came from one sample sequenced in a study of OX40 agonist ivuxolimab in advanced cancers. Profiling relied on immunoSEQ multiplex PCR, and the TCRdb table lists in-frame clones only, not all of them. The repertoire holds about 36,000 clones, 74% seen once, with around 18% in the top ten. The sample was CD4+ or CD8+ T cells sorted from blood, taken in a trial of the OX40 agonist ivuxolimab. The receptor source for this set is an adult with an advanced solid tumor such as melanoma, head and neck, liver or kidney cancer.

The sample holds a few counts of this clone. The V call is TRBV6-1, the J call TRBJ1-6; 8 bases fit TRBD1. Germline trimming cut 3 bases from V and 0 bases from J; bases unmatched to any gene: 7. Germline CDR1 reads MNHNS; CDR2 reads SASEGT. The CDR3 spans 18 residues. The CDR3 DNA follows: TGTGCCAGCAGTGACGTGAACAGGGGGAGCTCCTATAATTCACCCCTCCACTTT. As protein: CASSDVNRGSSYNSPLHF.

This clone was detected only a few times. V and J are TRBV6-6 and TRBJ2-2; D is unclear. This CDR3 has 13 amino acids. Trimming took off 10 bases at V and 1 base at J, with 10 bases between the two ends. Germline V gives CDR1 MNHNY, CDR2 SVGAGI (reference sequence). The CDR3 sequence is CAIQRQNTGELFF. The CDR3 nucleotides are TGTGCCATCCAACGACAGAACACCGGGGAGCTGTTTTTT.

The chain links TRBV29-1 to TRBJ1-2; 8 bases agree with TRBD1. V lost 2 bases and J lost 0; bases outside the gene matches: 8. Germline V lookup: CDR1 SQVTM, CDR2 ANQGSEA. The CDR3 spans 16 residues. For the CDR3, the DNA is TGCAGCGTTGAAACCCTGGACAGGGTGACTAACTATGGCTACACCTTC. Translating it yields CSVETLDRVTNYGYTF.

The J gene is TRBJ2-5, the V gene TRBV29-1; possible D gene TRBD1, 5 bases. This CDR3 contains 12 residues. Trimming took off 6 bases at V and 5 bases at J, with 13 bases between the two ends. CDR1 is SQVTM and CDR2 is ANQGSEA in the germline V gene. The CDR3: CSVEQGGETQYF. The DNA of the CDR3 is TGCAGCGTCGAGCAGGGTGGGGAGACCCAGTACTTC.

The rearrangement joins TRBV7-8 to TRBJ1-1, with TRBD1 matching 9 bases. Trimming removed 4 bases from V and 10 bases from J; junction bases left unmatched: 10. The CDR3 extends over 14 amino acids. Germline V gene sequence: CDR1 SGHVS, CDR2 FQNEAQ. The CDR3 loop is CASSYRDRDAAAFF. The CDR3 nucleotides are TGTGCCAGCAGCTACCGGGACAGGGATGCTGCAGCTTTCTTT.

This clone was seen just once. The chain carries TRBV7-9 and TRBJ1-2, with a weak D call TRBD1 (6 bases). The germline V and J ends were trimmed by 10 bases and 4 bases, with 13 bases remaining between them. This CDR3 contains 12 residues. The germline V gene has CDR1 SEHNR and CDR2 FQNEAQ (reference sequence). The CDR3 DNA reads TGTGCCATCTCAGACAGGCGCTATGGCTACACCTTC. Protein product: CAISDRRYGYTF.

The chain recombines TRBV2 with TRBJ2-2; 9 positions agree with TRBD2. Germline CDR1 reads SNHLY; CDR2 reads FYNNEI. The J segment lost 4 bases and the V segment lost 6 bases, leaving 3 bases of the junction unmatched. This CDR3 contains 14 residues. The CDR3 coding sequence is TGTGCCAGCAGGACTAGCGGCCGCACCGGGGAGCTGTTTTTT. Protein sequence: CASRTSGRTGELFF.